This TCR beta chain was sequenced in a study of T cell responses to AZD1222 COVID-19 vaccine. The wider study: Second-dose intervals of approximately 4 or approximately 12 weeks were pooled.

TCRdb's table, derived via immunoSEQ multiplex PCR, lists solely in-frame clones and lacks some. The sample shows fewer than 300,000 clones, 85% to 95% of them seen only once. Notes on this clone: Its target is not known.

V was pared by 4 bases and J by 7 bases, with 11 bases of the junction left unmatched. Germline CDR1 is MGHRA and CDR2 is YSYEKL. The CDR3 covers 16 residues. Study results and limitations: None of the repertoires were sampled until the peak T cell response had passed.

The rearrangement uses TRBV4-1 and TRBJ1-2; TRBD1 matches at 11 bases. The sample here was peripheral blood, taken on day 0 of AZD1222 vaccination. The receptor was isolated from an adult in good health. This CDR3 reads CASSPPWTGGAGGYTF. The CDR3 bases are TGCGCCAGCAGCCCACCCTGGACAGGGGGCGCTGGTGGCTACACCTTC.